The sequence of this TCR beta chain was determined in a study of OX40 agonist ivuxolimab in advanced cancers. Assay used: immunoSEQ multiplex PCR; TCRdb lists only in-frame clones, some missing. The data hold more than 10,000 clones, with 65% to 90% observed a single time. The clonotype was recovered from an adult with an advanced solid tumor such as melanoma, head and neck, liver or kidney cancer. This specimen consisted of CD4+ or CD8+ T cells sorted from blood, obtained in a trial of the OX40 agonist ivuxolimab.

The CDR3 sequence is CASSPGASWATDTQYF. The CDR3 nucleotides are TGTGCCAGCAGCCCAGGGGCGTCCTGGGCCACAGATACGCAGTATTTT. V usage is TRBV9 and J usage is TRBJ2-3; a possible D gene is TRBD1 (6 bases). The CDR3 sequence is 16 residues long. Germline CDR1 is SGDLS and CDR2 is YYNGEE. Deletions cut 4 bases from V and 2 bases from J, with 17 bases between.